This record covers a single T cell receptor (beta chain). Only in-frame clones appear in the TCRdb table, and some are missing; sequencing was by immunoSEQ multiplex PCR. The sample shows around 250,000 clones, about 88% of them seen only once. The data were taken from a study of blood T cell repertoires in COVID-19. Study-level information: Acute and convalescent COVID-19 samples came from the United States, Italy and Spain. The analysed material was cDNA or gDNA that came from T cells, B-cell-depleted T cells, or PBMCs.

Two negative PCRs, clearance, or symptom resolution characterized the recovered Cohort 3 donors. Germline CDR1 LGHNT, CDR2 FRNRAP. The V and J ends lost 7 bases and 4 bases respectively, with 11 bases between them. The CDR3 loop spans 12 amino acids. The receptor comes from a woman between 45 and 60 years old who had recovered from COVID-19. The sequenced sample consisted of PBMCs or T cells enriched from blood (not recorded which). V usage is TRBV12-5 and J usage is TRBJ2-7; possibly TRBD2 for D (5 bases). The CDR3 DNA sequence: TGTGCTAGTGCCTCGGGGTTGTACGAGCAGTACTTC. Translation gives CASASGLYEQYF.